This TCR beta chain emerged from a study of radiotherapy plus CTLA-4 blockade in lung cancer. Alongside CTLA-4 blockade with ipilimumab, patients with chemo-refractory metastatic non-small-cell lung cancer received focal radiation. Germline-derived CDR1 and CDR2 are SGDLS and YYNGEE. V trimming: 0 bases; J trimming: 7 bases; junction bases outside the gene matches: 5. The CDR3 totals 15 residues. Only in-frame clones appear in the TCRdb table, and some are missing; sequencing was by immunoSEQ multiplex PCR. The table records about 36,000 clones, approximately 85% of them present only once. The receptor comes from a human donor with non-small cell lung cancer who had stable disease on radiotherapy plus ipilimumab. This rearrangement joins TRBV9 to TRBJ2-7, with 12 positions matching TRBD1. Sequenced here: peripheral blood, sampled from a patient treated with radiotherapy plus ipilimumab. CDR3 in amino acids: CASSVAGQGAREQYF. In DNA, the CDR3 is TGTGCCAGCAGCGTAGCGGGACAGGGGGCGAGGGAGCAGTACTTC.